One sample yielded the 8 T cell receptor beta chains listed below, sequenced in a study of CD8+ T cells in alopecia areata. It was cDNA, reverse transcribed from extracted RNA, that served as the sequencing template. The repertoire was sequenced with immunoSEQ multiplex PCR; TCRdb's copy has only in-frame clones and lacks some. The data contain 150,000 or so clones, approximately 87% of them seen just once; the ten biggest clones take up more than 12%. Specimen: CD8+ T cells sorted from blood, collected at week 0. The receptor set was obtained from a human donor with alopecia areata.

The chain carries TRBV9 and TRBJ2-3, with TRBD2 matching 9 bases. Germline CDR1 SGDLS, CDR2 YYNGEE. After removal of 0 bases from V and 2 bases from J, the junction contained 7 bases not matched to a gene. There are 17 residues in the CDR3. Here the CDR3 DNA reads TGTGCCAGCAGCGTAGGGACTGGGACTAGCTACACAGATACGCAGTATTTT. Its protein product is CASSVGTGTSYTDTQYF. Combining the CDR3 with reference TRBV9 and TRBJ2-3 gives the whole variable domain DSGVTQTPKHLITATGQRVTLRCSPRSGDLSVYWYQQSLDQGLQFLIQYYNGEERAKGNILERFSAQQFPDLHSELNLSSLELGDSALYFCASSVGTGTSYTDTQYFGPGTRLTVL.

The J gene is TRBJ2-2, the V gene TRBV7-9, with D uncertain. Looked up from germline, CDR1 is SEHNR and CDR2 is FQNEAQ (reference sequence). V gave up 5 bases and J gave up 7 bases, with 11 bases separating them. The CDR3 has 13 residues. CDR3 DNA sequence: TGTGCCAGCAGCCTCCCGAGTGGCGGGGAGCTGTTTTTT. It encodes CASSLPSGGELFF.

This clone has only a few counts. The rearrangement joins TRBV4-1 to TRBJ2-5; D is perhaps TRBD1 or TRBD2 (5 bases each). Germline lookup yields CDR1 MGHRA and CDR2 YSYEKL. V dropped 3 bases and J dropped 3 bases, with 11 bases sitting between them. CDR3 length: 14 residues. CDR3 loop: CASSQGPIKETQYF. The CDR3 coding sequence is TGCGCCAGCAGCCAGGGACCGATTAAAGAGACCCAGTACTTC.

This clone was recorded a few times. This chain joins TRBV7-8 and TRBJ1-2; TRBD1 might be the D (5 bases). The V end was cut by 0 bases, the J end by 5 bases, with 10 bases between. The germline gives CDR1 SGHVS, CDR2 FQNEAQ. The CDR3 sequence is 14 residues long. CDR3 region: CASSLAQEGYGYTF. As DNA, the CDR3 is TGTGCCAGCAGCTTAGCGCAGGAGGGGTATGGCTACACCTTC.

The chain couples TRBV7-9 to TRBJ1-4, with a weak D call TRBD1 (6 bases). V lost 6 bases and J lost 3, with 11 bases in between. Germline CDR1 SEHNR, CDR2 FQNEAQ (reference sequence). This CDR3 contains 14 residues. CDR3 amino acids: CASRPEGANEKLFF. For the CDR3, the DNA is TGTGCCAGCAGACCCGAGGGGGCTAATGAAAAACTGTTTTTT.

The chain is built from TRBV9 and TRBJ1-5, with D perhaps TRBD1 (5 bases). Germline assignment: CDR1 SGDLS and CDR2 YYNGEE. The CDR3 has 14 residues. The germline V and J ends were trimmed by 2 bases and 4 bases, with 10 bases remaining between them. CDR3 in amino acids: CASSVGGANQPQHF. For the CDR3, the DNA is TGTGCCAGCAGCGTCGGTGGGGCTAATCAGCCCCAGCATTTT.

Turning to this clone: At the DNA level, this CDR3 is encoded by other sequences in the same sample as well. The chain is built from TRBV27 and TRBJ1-1; no definite D call. The CDR3 runs to 13 residues. The germline CDR1 and CDR2 sequences are MNHEY and SMNVEV (reference sequence). V was clipped by 3 bases and J by 2 bases, with 7 bases between them. CDR3 DNA: TGTGCCAGCAGTTTTGGTCCAAACACTGAAGCTTTCTTT. This encodes CASSFGPNTEAFF.

This clone was seen a few times. The chain joins TRBV29-1 to TRBJ2-1, with a possible D match to TRBD1 (6 bases). The ends were cut back, 7 bases at V and 1 base at J, with 11 bases in the middle. Germline assignment: CDR1 SQVTM and CDR2 ANQGSEA. This CDR3 contains 13 residues. The CDR3 coding sequence is TGCAGCGGGAGAGGGGGATCCTACAATGAGCAGTTCTTC. Amino acid sequence: CSGRGGSYNEQFF.